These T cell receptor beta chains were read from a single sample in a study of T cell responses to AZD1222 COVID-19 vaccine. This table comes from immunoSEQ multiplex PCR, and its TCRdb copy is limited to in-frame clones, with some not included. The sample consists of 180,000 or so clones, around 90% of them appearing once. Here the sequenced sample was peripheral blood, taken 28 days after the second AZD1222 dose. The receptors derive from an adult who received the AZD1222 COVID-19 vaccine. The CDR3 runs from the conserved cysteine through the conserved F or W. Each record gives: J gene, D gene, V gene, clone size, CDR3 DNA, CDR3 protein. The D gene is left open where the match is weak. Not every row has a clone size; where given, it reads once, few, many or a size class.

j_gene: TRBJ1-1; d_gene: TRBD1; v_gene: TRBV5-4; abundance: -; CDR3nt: TGTGCCAGCAGCATACAGGGGGGTTCGGAAGCTTTCTTT; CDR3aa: CASSIQGGSEAFF
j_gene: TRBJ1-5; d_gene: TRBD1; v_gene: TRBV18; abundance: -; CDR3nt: TGTGCCAGCTCACCACCCCAGGGGGTCGGGAGCAATCAGCCCCAGCATTTT; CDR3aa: CASSPPQGVGSNQPQHF
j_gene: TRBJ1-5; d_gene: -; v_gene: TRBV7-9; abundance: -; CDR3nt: TGTGCCAGCAGCTTAGGCTTCGGGGGTAGCAATCAGCCCCAGCATTTT; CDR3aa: CASSLGFGGSNQPQHF
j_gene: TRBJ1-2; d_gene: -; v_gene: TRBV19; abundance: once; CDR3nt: TGTGCCAGTAGTATAGGGGAGCGAGTCGTTACAGTCTATGGCTACACCTTC; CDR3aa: CASSIGERVVTVYGYTF
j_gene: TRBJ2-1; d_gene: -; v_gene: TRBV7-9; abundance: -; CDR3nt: TGTGCCAGCAGCATGCAAGAGGGTGAGCAGTTCTTC; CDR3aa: CASSMQEGEQFF
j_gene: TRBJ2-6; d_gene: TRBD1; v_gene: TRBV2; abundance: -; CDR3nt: TGTGCCAGCAGACAGGGGTTGAACTCTGGGGCCAACGTCCTGACTTTC; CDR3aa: CASRQGLNSGANVLTF
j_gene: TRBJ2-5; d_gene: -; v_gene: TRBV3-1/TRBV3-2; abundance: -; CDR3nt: TGTGCCAGCAGCCAAGGGACCGTCCAAGAGACCCAGTACTTC; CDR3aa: CASSQGTVQETQYF
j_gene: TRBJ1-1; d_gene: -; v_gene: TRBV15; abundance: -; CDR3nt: TGTGCCACCAGCAGACGGACAGTCGACCCTGAAGCTTTCTTT; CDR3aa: CATSRRTVDPEAFF
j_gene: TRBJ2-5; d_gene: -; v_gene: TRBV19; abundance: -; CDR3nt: TGTGCCAGTAGTCCCCGGGGTGGGTCGGAGACCCAGTACTTC; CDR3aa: CASSPRGGSETQYF
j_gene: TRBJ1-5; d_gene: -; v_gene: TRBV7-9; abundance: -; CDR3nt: TGTGCCAGCAGCTTATTTGGGCTGGGAGGTAGCAATCAGCCCCAGCATTTT; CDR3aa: CASSLFGLGGSNQPQHF
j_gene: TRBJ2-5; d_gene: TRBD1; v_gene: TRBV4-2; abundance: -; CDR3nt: TGTGCCAGCAGCCGGCGAGGGGTAAAAGGGACAGGCCAAGAGACCCAGTACTTC; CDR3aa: CASSRRGVKGTGQETQYF
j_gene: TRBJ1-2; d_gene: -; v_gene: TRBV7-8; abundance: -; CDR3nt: TGTGCCAGCAGCCCTACGACACGGGGGAGCTACACCTTC; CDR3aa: CASSPTTRGSYTF
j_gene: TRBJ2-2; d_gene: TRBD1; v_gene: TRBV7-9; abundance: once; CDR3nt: TGTGCCAGCAGCGTAACAGGACAGGGAGGCACCGGGGAGCTGTTTTTT; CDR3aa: CASSVTGQGGTGELFF
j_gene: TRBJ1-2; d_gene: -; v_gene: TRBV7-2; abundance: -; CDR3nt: TGTGCCAGCAGCCTCACCGGGGCCCTGAGGGACGTACCCTATGGCTACACCTTC; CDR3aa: CASSLTGALRDVPYGYTF
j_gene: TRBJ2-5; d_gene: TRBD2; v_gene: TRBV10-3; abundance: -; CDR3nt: TGTGCCATCAGTGAGTCGAGGGGACTAGCACCAGAGACCCAGTACTTC; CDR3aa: CAISESRGLAPETQYF
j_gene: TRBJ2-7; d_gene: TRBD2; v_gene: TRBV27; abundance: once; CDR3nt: TGTGCCAGCAGTTACGTAGCGGGAGGACCCTACGAGCAGTACTTC; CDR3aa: CASSYVAGGPYEQYF
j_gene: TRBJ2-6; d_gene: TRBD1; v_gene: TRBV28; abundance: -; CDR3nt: TGTGCCAGCAGTTCTCCGGGACAGGGCACCGTCCTGACTTTC; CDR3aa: CASSSPGQGTVLTF
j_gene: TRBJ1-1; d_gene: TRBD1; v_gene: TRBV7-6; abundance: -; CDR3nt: TGTGCCAGCAGCAAAACAGGGGAAGGCACTGAAGCTTTCTTT; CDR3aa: CASSKTGEGTEAFF
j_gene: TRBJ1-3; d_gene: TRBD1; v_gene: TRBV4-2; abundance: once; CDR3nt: TGTGCCAGCAGCCAATACGGACAGGGGGTAGCTGGAAACACCATATATTTT; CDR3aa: CASSQYGQGVAGNTIYF
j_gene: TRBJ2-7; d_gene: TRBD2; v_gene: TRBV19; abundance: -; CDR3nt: TGTGCCAGTAGTAGTGGGCAGGGACTAGCAACCTACGAGCAGTACTTC; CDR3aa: CASSSGQGLATYEQYF
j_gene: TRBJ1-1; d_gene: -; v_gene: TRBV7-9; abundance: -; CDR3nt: TGTGCCAGCAGCACTCAAGGGGCAGGCGAAGCTTTCTTT; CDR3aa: CASSTQGAGEAFF
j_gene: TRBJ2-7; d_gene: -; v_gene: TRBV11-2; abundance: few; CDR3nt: TGTGCCAGCAGCACCACCGGGCTCCTCGGGGAGCAGTACTTC; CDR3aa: CASSTTGLLGEQYF
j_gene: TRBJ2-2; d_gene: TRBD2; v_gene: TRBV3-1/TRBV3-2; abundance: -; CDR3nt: TGTGCCAGCAGCGTAACTAGCGGGAGAAGCGGGGAGCTGTTTTTT; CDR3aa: CASSVTSGRSGELFF
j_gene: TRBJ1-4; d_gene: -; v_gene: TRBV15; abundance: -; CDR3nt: TGTGCCACGAACCGGGGGGCAGAAGAAAAACTGTTTTTT; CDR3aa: CATNRGAEEKLFF
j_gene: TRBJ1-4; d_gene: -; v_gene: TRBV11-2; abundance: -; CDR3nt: TGTGCCAGCAGCTTAGTTTTTATGGAAAAACTGTTTTTT; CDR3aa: CASSLVFMEKLFF
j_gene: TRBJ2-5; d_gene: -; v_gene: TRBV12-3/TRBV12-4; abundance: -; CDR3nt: TGTGCCAGCAAGGTAAAGAACCAAGAGACCCAGTACTTC; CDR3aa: CASKVKNQETQYF
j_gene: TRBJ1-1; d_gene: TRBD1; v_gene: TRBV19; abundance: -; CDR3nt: TGTGCCAGTTGCTGCGAGGGGGCGCGTAACACTGAAGCTTTCTTT; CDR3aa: CASCCEGARNTEAFF
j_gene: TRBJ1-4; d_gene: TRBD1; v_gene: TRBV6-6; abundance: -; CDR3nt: TGTGCCAGCATTACAACAGGGGCTAATGAAAAACTGTTTTTT; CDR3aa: CASITTGANEKLFF